The sequence of this T cell receptor beta chain was determined in a study of tumor-infiltrating lymphocytes in localized non-small cell lung cancer. Across the study: Resected tumor was paired with non-adjacent uninvolved lung from the same patient.

Assay used: immunoSEQ multiplex PCR; TCRdb lists only in-frame clones, some missing. The table records 15,000 or so clones, less than 85% of them present only once. The junction had 7 bases not matched to a gene; V was cut back by 5 bases and J by 8 bases. This CDR3 has 14 amino acids. The germline CDR1 and CDR2 sequences are SGHRS and YFSETQ. The sample comprised lung tumor tissue. The sequence was obtained from a human donor with non-small cell lung cancer. V and J are TRBV5-1 and TRBJ1-4, with 9 bases fitting TRBD1. The CDR3 spells CASSAGQGNEKLFF. The DNA for the CDR3 is TGCGCCAGCAGTGCTGGACAGGGGAACGAAAAACTGTTTTTT.